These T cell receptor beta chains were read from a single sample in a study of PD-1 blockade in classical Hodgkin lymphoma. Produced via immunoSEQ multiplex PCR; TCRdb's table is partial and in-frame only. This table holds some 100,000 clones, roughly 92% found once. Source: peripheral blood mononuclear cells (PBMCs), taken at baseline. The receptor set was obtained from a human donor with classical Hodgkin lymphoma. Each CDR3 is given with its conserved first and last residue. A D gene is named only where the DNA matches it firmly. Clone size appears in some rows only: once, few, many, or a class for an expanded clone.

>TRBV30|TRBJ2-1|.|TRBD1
TGTGCCTGGGAAGGACAGGGGGCGTTTCATGGGGGCTACAATGAGCAGTTCTTC
CAWEGQGAFHGGYNEQFF
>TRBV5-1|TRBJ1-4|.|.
TGCGCCAGCAGCTTGACAGGGTTGGCGAATGAAAAACTGTTTTTT
CASSLTGLANEKLFF
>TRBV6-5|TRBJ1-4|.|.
TGTGCCACCGCGTGGGGGGAAAAACTGTTTTTT
CATAWGEKLFF
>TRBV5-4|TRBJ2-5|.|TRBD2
TGTGCCAGCAGCTTGGGGGTCCTAGCGGGACGTCCCGGGACCCAGTACTTC
CASSLGVLAGRPGTQYF
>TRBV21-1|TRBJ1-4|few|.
TGTGCCACTATAACAAATGAAAAACTGTTTTTT
CATITNEKLFF
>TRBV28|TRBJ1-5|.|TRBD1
TGTGCCAGCAGTTTTACGACAGGGTCCAGACAGCCCCAGCATTTT
CASSFTTGSRQPQHF
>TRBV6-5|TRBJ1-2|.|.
TGTGCCAGCAGTTACTCGATTGGGCAAGCTAACTATGGCTACACCTTC
CASSYSIGQANYGYTF
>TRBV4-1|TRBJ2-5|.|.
TGCGCCAGCAGCCACCCCTCGGACTACCAAGAGACCCAGTACTTC
CASSHPSDYQETQYF
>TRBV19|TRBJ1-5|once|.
TGTGCCAGTAAACCCTGGACCGCGAACATGGGGGGGAATCAGCCCCAGCATTTT
CASKPWTANMGGNQPQHF
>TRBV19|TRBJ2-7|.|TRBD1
TGTGCCAGTAGTACCGACAGGGGACCCTACGAGCAGTACTTC
CASSTDRGPYEQYF
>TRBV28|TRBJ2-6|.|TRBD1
TGTGCCAGCAGAACCCGTACCGGGACAGGGGCCTCTGGGGCCAACGTCCTGACTTTC
CASRTRTGTGASGANVLTF
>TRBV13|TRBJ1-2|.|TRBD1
TGTGCCAGCAGCCCAGGCAGGGGGAGCTATGGCTACACCTTC
CASSPGRGSYGYTF
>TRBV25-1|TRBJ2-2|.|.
TGTGCCAGCAAAGGTCAGCGGGAGCTGTTTTTT
CASKGQRELFF
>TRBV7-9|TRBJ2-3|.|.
TGTGCCAGCAGCTCCGCGGGGCGGGGACTTAGAGATACGCAGTATTTT
CASSSAGRGLRDTQYF